Given below is one T cell receptor (beta chain) in context. The entry originates in a study of blood T cell repertoires in COVID-19. Study background: Samples of COVID-19 (acute and convalescent) were obtained from the United States, Italy and Spain. T cells, B-cell-depleted T cells, or PBMCs supplied cDNA or gDNA.

Authors' processing steps: Estimation of nucleated cell counts was performed using reference gene primer amplification. Sequencing used immunoSEQ multiplex PCR; TCRdb keeps in-frame clones, though not all of them. The V and J calls and clone size are taken from that table; D and trimming were inferred from the DNA. Among 30,000 to 40,000 clones listed, about 89% were seen once. Trimming took off 6 bases at V and 5 bases at J, with 14 bases between the two ends. Germline CDR1 and CDR2: SNHLY and FYNNEI. This CDR3 spans 13 amino acids. The sample taken for sequencing was peripheral blood. The source of this sequence is a man aged 50-59 years with active COVID-19. The chain couples TRBV2 to TRBJ2-7, with D perhaps matching TRBD2 (6 bases). The CDR3 here is CASRREGPHEQYF. The DNA for the CDR3 is TGTGCCAGCAGGCGGGAAGGGCCCCACGAGCAGTACTTC.